A selection of T cell receptor beta chains follows, all from one sample in a study of technical replicates of blood from a handful of donors. Repertoires were generated with immunoSEQ multiplex PCR, while TCRdb's copy carries only in-frame clones and drops some. The sample comprises tens of thousands of clones, 85% to 95% of which are singletons, and approximately 0.35% rests with the top ten. The sequenced sample was T cells isolated from PBMCs. The receptors were sampled from a human donor in good health. The CDR3 runs from the conserved cysteine through the conserved F or W. D genes are given only for firm matches. Size tells how often a clone was seen (once, few, many) or the class of an expanded clone, and some rows leave it out.

v_gene: TRBV19
abundance: -
d_gene: TRBD1
j_gene: TRBJ1-2
CDR3aa: CASSIARDRKGFYGYTF
CDR3nt: TGTGCCAGTAGTATAGCCCGGGACAGGAAGGGGTTCTATGGCTACACCTTC

v_gene: TRBV11-2
abundance: -
d_gene: -
j_gene: TRBJ1-5
CDR3aa: CASSLDGQINQPQHF
CDR3nt: TGTGCCAGCAGCTTAGACGGACAGATCAATCAGCCCCAGCATTTT

v_gene: TRBV7-2
abundance: -
d_gene: TRBD1
j_gene: TRBJ1-1
CDR3aa: CASSQGQPEAFF
CDR3nt: TGTGCCAGCAGCCAGGGACAGCCTGAAGCTTTCTTT

v_gene: TRBV5-6
abundance: -
d_gene: TRBD1
j_gene: TRBJ1-2
CDR3aa: CASSFGTGTGYTF
CDR3nt: TGTGCCAGCAGCTTTGGGACAGGCACCGGCTACACCTTC

v_gene: TRBV5-6
abundance: -
d_gene: -
j_gene: TRBJ2-3
CDR3aa: CASSLGHTDTQYF
CDR3nt: TGTGCCAGCAGCTTGGGACACACAGATACGCAGTATTTT

v_gene: TRBV6-5
abundance: -
d_gene: TRBD1
j_gene: TRBJ1-4
CDR3aa: CASSYYRDSANEKLFF
CDR3nt: TGTGCCAGCAGTTACTACCGGGACAGCGCTAATGAAAAACTGTTTTTT

v_gene: TRBV18
abundance: -
d_gene: -
j_gene: TRBJ2-1
CDR3aa: CASSRSRNEQFF
CDR3nt: TGTGCCAGCTCACGGTCTCGGAATGAGCAGTTCTTC

v_gene: TRBV5-4
abundance: -
d_gene: TRBD1
j_gene: TRBJ2-7
CDR3aa: CASRPPGTGLSTQYF
CDR3nt: TGTGCCAGCAGGCCCCCCGGGACAGGGTTAAGTACGCAGTACTTC

v_gene: TRBV27
abundance: -
d_gene: TRBD1
j_gene: TRBJ2-1
CDR3aa: CASSPKDRDGEQFF
CDR3nt: TGTGCCAGCAGTCCCAAGGACAGGGACGGTGAGCAGTTCTTC

v_gene: TRBV6-1
abundance: -
d_gene: -
j_gene: TRBJ1-5
CDR3aa: CASSDRGNQPQHF
CDR3nt: TGTGCCAGCAGTGACAGGGGTAATCAGCCCCAGCATTTT

v_gene: TRBV5-5
abundance: -
d_gene: -
j_gene: TRBJ2-2
CDR3aa: CASSSLNTGELFF
CDR3nt: TGTGCCAGCAGCTCATTGAACACCGGGGAGCTGTTTTTT

v_gene: TRBV13
abundance: -
d_gene: -
j_gene: TRBJ2-3
CDR3aa: CASSLVGENTQYF
CDR3nt: TGTGCCAGCAGCTTAGTCGGGGAGAATACGCAGTATTTT

v_gene: TRBV4-1
abundance: -
d_gene: TRBD1
j_gene: TRBJ2-7
CDR3aa: CASSQDRGTYEQYF
CDR3nt: TGCGCCAGCAGCCAAGACAGGGGGACCTACGAGCAGTACTTC

v_gene: TRBV9
abundance: -
d_gene: TRBD2
j_gene: TRBJ2-7
CDR3aa: CASSVSGGTYEQYF
CDR3nt: TGTGCCAGCAGCGTGTCCGGGGGGACCTACGAGCAGTACTTC

v_gene: TRBV6-1
abundance: -
d_gene: -
j_gene: TRBJ1-1
CDR3aa: CASSEDYSEAFF
CDR3nt: TGTGCCAGCAGTGAAGACTATTCTGAAGCTTTCTTT

v_gene: TRBV28
abundance: once
d_gene: TRBD2
j_gene: TRBJ2-7
CDR3aa: CASRMLAEVYEQYF
CDR3nt: TGTGCCAGCAGGATGCTAGCGGAAGTCTACGAGCAGTACTTC

v_gene: TRBV5-6
abundance: -
d_gene: -
j_gene: TRBJ2-7
CDR3aa: CASSYGAEQYF
CDR3nt: TGTGCCAGCAGCTATGGGGCCGAGCAGTACTTC

v_gene: TRBV19
abundance: -
d_gene: TRBD2
j_gene: TRBJ2-2
CDR3aa: CASSPTLDSGRAIGELFF
CDR3nt: TGTGCCAGTAGCCCCACTCTAGATAGCGGGAGGGCCATTGGGGAGCTGTTTTTT

v_gene: TRBV7-2
abundance: -
d_gene: -
j_gene: TRBJ2-7
CDR3aa: CASSRPTVSYEQYF
CDR3nt: TGTGCCAGCAGCCGCCCGACAGTCTCCTACGAGCAGTACTTC

v_gene: TRBV19
abundance: -
d_gene: TRBD1
j_gene: TRBJ1-1
CDR3aa: CASSMGQGFTEAFF
CDR3nt: TGTGCCAGTAGTATGGGACAGGGTTTCACTGAAGCTTTCTTT

v_gene: TRBV7-6
abundance: -
d_gene: -
j_gene: TRBJ2-1
CDR3aa: CASSSGPAGGSYNEQFF
CDR3nt: TGTGCCAGCAGCTCCGGTCCAGCTGGGGGGTCCTACAATGAGCAGTTCTTC

v_gene: TRBV5-1
abundance: -
d_gene: TRBD1
j_gene: TRBJ1-2
CDR3aa: CASSLWDRANYGYTF
CDR3nt: TGCGCCAGCAGCTTGTGGGACAGGGCTAACTATGGCTACACCTTC

v_gene: TRBV7-7
abundance: -
d_gene: -
j_gene: TRBJ2-7
CDR3aa: CASSSDEGYEQYF
CDR3nt: TGTGCTAGCAGCTCGGACGAGGGCTACGAGCAGTACTTC

v_gene: TRBV5-1
abundance: -
d_gene: TRBD1
j_gene: TRBJ1-2
CDR3aa: CASSIEGADYGYTF
CDR3nt: TGCGCCAGCAGTATAGAGGGGGCTGACTATGGCTACACCTTC

v_gene: TRBV10-2
abundance: -
d_gene: TRBD2
j_gene: TRBJ2-7
CDR3aa: CASTAGLAGEQYF
CDR3nt: TGCGCCAGCACCGCTGGACTAGCCGGCGAGCAGTACTTC

v_gene: TRBV4-2
abundance: -
d_gene: TRBD1
j_gene: TRBJ2-7
CDR3aa: CASSQDNPGTASSYEQYF
CDR3nt: TGTGCCAGCAGCCAAGATAATCCCGGGACAGCCAGCTCCTACGAGCAGTACTTC

v_gene: TRBV11-1
abundance: once
d_gene: TRBD2
j_gene: TRBJ2-5
CDR3aa: CASSLGLAETQYF
CDR3nt: TGTGCCAGCAGCCTAGGACTAGCGGAGACCCAGTACTTC

v_gene: TRBV9
abundance: -
d_gene: TRBD2
j_gene: TRBJ2-7
CDR3aa: CASSVGAAGVGYEQYF
CDR3nt: TGTGCCAGCAGCGTAGGGGCCGCGGGAGTAGGCTACGAGCAGTACTTC

v_gene: TRBV18
abundance: -
d_gene: -
j_gene: TRBJ1-4
CDR3aa: CASSPGVINEKLFF
CDR3nt: TGTGCCAGCTCACCCGGGGTTATTAATGAAAAACTGTTTTTT